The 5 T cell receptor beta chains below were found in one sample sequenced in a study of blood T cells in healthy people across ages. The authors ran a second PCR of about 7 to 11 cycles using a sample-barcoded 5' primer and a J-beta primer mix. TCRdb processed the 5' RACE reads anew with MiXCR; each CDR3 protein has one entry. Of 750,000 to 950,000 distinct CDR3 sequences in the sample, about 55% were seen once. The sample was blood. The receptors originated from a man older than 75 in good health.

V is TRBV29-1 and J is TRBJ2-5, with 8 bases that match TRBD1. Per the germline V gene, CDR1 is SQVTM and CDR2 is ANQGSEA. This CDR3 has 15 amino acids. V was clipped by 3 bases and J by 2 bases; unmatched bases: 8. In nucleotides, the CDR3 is TGCAGCGTTGAGCCCCGGGACAGGCTACAAGAGACCCAGTACTTC. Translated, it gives CSVEPRDRLQETQYF. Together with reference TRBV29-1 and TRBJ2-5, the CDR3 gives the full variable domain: SAVISQKPSRDICQRGTSLTIQCQVDSQVTMMFWYRQQPGQSLTLIATANQGSEATYESGFVIDKFPISRPNLTFSTLTVSNMSPEDSSIYLCSVEPRDRLQETQYFGPGTRLLVL.

In DNA form, the CDR3 reads TGCGCCAGCAGACGGCTAGCGGACTACGAGCAGTACTTC. Residues: CASRRLADYEQYF. The chain combines TRBV5-1 with TRBJ2-4; TRBD2 agrees at 7 bases. The J call may be in error: the DNA end matches TRBJ2-7 better. The germline V gene encodes CDR1 SGHRS and CDR2 YFSETQ. This CDR3 contains 13 residues.

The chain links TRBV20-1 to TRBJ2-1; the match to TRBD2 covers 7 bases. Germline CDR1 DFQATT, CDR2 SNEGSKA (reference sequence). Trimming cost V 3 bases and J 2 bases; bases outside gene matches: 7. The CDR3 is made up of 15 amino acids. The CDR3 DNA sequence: TGCAGTGCTAGTACCGGCGGGAGCCCCTACAATGAGCAGTTCTTC. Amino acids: CSASTGGSPYNEQFF.

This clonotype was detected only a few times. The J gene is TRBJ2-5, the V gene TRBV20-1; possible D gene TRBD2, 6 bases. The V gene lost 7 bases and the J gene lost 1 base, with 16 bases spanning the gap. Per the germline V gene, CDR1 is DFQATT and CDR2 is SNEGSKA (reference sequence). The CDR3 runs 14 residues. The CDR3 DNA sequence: TGCAGTGTGACTGACTCCGGGAGCCAAGAGACCCAGTACTTC. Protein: CSVTDSGSQETQYF.

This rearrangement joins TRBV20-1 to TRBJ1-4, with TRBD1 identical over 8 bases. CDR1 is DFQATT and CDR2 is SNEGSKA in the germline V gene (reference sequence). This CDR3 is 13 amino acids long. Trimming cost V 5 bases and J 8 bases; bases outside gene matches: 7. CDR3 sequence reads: CSALQGVGEKLFF. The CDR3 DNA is TGCAGTGCTTTACAGGGGGTTGGCGAAAAACTGTTTTTT.